The 28 T cell receptor beta chains in this list originate from one sample, sequenced in a study of blood T cell repertoires in COVID-19. Here immunoSEQ multiplex PCR was the method, and the copy in TCRdb shows in-frame clones only, minus some. The sample comprises 300,000 to 400,000 clones, about 85% of which are singletons, and around 1.9% rests with the top ten. The sample taken for sequencing was PBMCs or T cells enriched from blood (not recorded which). The receptors come from a woman in her 30s who had been exposed to COVID-19.

DNA for the CDR3: TGTGCCAGCAGCCCCGATAGCATCCGGGGGCAGCCCCAGCATTTT. The encoded protein is CASSPDSIRGQPQHF. The J gene is TRBJ1-5, the V gene TRBV3-1 (or the pseudogene TRBV3-2), with D perhaps matching TRBD1 (5 bases). The CDR3 covers 15 residues. The V end lost 4 bases, the J end lost 7 bases, and 17 bases lay between the germline ends. CDR1 LGHDT and CDR2 YNNKEL come from the germline V gene (reference sequence).

A single count supports this clone. The V call is TRBV19, the J call TRBJ2-5; 9 nucleotides match TRBD1. The germline CDR1 and CDR2 sequences are LNHDA and SQIVND (reference sequence). J gave up 2 bases and V 6 bases, and 4 bases lay outside the gene matches. The CDR3 spans 14 residues. In DNA form, the CDR3 reads TGTGCCAGTAGGGGGACAGGGAGGCAAGAGACCCAGTACTTC. Translating gives CASRGTGRQETQYF.

The chain couples TRBV28 to TRBJ1-3; TRBD1 matches 8 bases. The CDR3 spans 14 residues. CDR1 and CDR2 from the germline V gene are MDHEN and SYDVKM. V lost 7 bases to trimming and J lost 4 bases; unmatched junction nucleotides: 6. This chain's CDR3 is CASKGQVSGNTIYF. DNA for the CDR3: TGTGCCAGCAAGGGACAGGTGTCCGGAAACACCATATATTTT.

This chain uses TRBV7-9 with TRBJ2-2; 14 bases fit TRBD2. Germline trimming cut 8 bases from V and 9 bases from J; bases unmatched to any gene: 11. This CDR3 comprises 16 residues. The germline V gene has CDR1 SEHNR and CDR2 FQNEAQ (reference sequence). This CDR3 reads CASLPGLAGAARELFF. The CDR3 bases are TGTGCCAGCCTCCCGGGACTAGCGGGAGCGGCCAGGGAGCTGTTTTTT.

V and J are TRBV6-2 or TRBV6-3 and TRBJ1-2; TRBD1 matches 7 bases. The CDR3 loop spans 14 amino acids. Germline V gene data show CDR1 as MNHEY and CDR2 as SVGEGT. V shed 5 bases, J shed 0 bases, and the junction held 3 bases outside the gene matches. The CDR3: CASSRTGSNYGYTF. The CDR3 DNA is TGTGCCAGCAGTCGGACAGGTTCTAACTATGGCTACACCTTC.

This chain connects TRBV2 to TRBJ1-2; D unclear. The CDR3 covers 11 residues. The germline CDR1 and CDR2 sequences are SNHLY and FYNNEI. Trimming pared 10 bases from V and 2 bases from J, leaving 8 bases between. Here the CDR3 DNA reads TGTGCCACTAGGCAGAACTATGGCTACACCTTC. The encoded protein is CATRQNYGYTF.

This chain uses TRBV11-1 with TRBJ1-1, with 7 bases aligning to TRBD1. With 1 base clipped from V and 7 bases from J, the junction kept 6 bases outside the gene matches. Per the germline V gene, CDR1 is SGHAT and CDR2 is FQDESV (reference sequence). The CDR3 is made up of 14 amino acids. CDR3 sequence: CASSLGGGASEAFF. The CDR3 region has the DNA TGTGCCAGCAGCTTAGGAGGGGGCGCAAGTGAAGCTTTCTTT.

This chain connects TRBV13 to TRBJ1-1; TRBD1 matches 10 bases. After removal of 5 bases from V and 4 bases from J, the junction contained 7 bases not matched to a gene. This CDR3 spans 15 amino acids. CDR1 and CDR2 from the germline V gene are PRHDT and FYEKMQ (reference sequence). In nucleotides, the CDR3 is TGTGCCAGCAGCCGGGGACAGGGGCAAACCACTGAAGCTTTCTTT. Translation gives CASSRGQGQTTEAFF. The whole variable domain, remainder taken from reference TRBV13 and TRBJ1-1, is AAGVIQSPRHLIKEKRETATLKCYPIPRHDTVYWYQQGPGQDPQFLISFYEKMQSDKGSIPDRFSAQQFSDYHSELNMSSLELGDSALYFCASSRGQGQTTEAFFGQGTRLTVV.

The rearrangement links TRBV30 to TRBJ1-1, with unresolved D. Trimming left V 1 base short and J 5 bases short, with 23 bases between. Germline V CDR1 and CDR2: GTSNPN, SVGIG (reference sequence). The CDR3 length is 17 residues. CDR3 residues: CAWSALWGETDSTEAFF. The DNA of the CDR3 is TGTGCCTGGAGTGCTTTGTGGGGAGAGACGGATTCTACTGAAGCTTTCTTT.

The CDR3 spells CAWGVHLQGENGYTF. CDR3 DNA: TGTGCCTGGGGCGTGCACCTACAGGGGGAGAATGGCTACACCTTC. J is TRBJ1-2 and V is TRBV30, with TRBD1 identical over 8 bases. V dropped 5 bases and J dropped 6; count of bases not matched to a gene: 14. The CDR3 is 15 amino acids. CDR1 and CDR2 from the germline V gene are GTSNPN and SVGIG (reference sequence).

This clone was picked up one time. The chain recombines TRBV21-1 with TRBJ1-5; TRBD1 reflects the table's D call only, with no check against the DNA. TRBV21-1 is a recognized pseudogene. CDR3 length: 18 residues. CDR3 sequence reads: CASSKGALQSFSNQPQHF. CDR3 nucleotides: TGTGCCAGCAGCAAAGGGGCATTACAATCATTTAGCAATCAGCCCCAGCATTTT.

V usage is TRBV3-1 (or the pseudogene TRBV3-2) and J usage is TRBJ2-2; D is possibly TRBD2 (6 bases). This CDR3 is built from 16 residues. The germline V and J ends were trimmed by 5 bases and 7 bases, with 20 bases remaining between them. Germline CDR1 reads LGHDT; CDR2 reads YNNKEL (reference sequence). The DNA for the CDR3 is TGTGCCAGCAGCGTTCGAGCGGGCCGGGCCGACGGGGAGCTGTTTTTT. Translated, it gives CASSVRAGRADGELFF.

This clone has only a few counts. This chain connects TRBV18 to TRBJ2-7, with 8 nucleotides matching TRBD1. This CDR3 has 14 residues. Germline-derived CDR1 and CDR2 are KGHSH and LQKENI. The junction had 3 bases not matched to a gene; V was cut back by 2 bases and J by 3 bases. CDR3 nucleotides: TGTGCCAGCTCACCAACCAGGGGGCACTACGAGCAGTACTTC. Encoded protein: CASSPTRGHYEQYF.

The genes are TRBV6-6 and TRBJ1-4; 11 bases are a match to TRBD1. The V and J ends lost 6 bases and 4 bases, in that order; junction bases with no gene match: 19. Germline V lookup: CDR1 MNHNY, CDR2 SVGAGI (reference sequence). This CDR3 is 20 amino acids long. CDR3 region: CASSPRWGQGVPSINEKLFF. The CDR3 DNA is TGTGCCAGCAGCCCCAGGTGGGGACAGGGGGTTCCGTCAATTAATGAAAAACTGTTTTTT.

The V gene is TRBV4-3, the J gene TRBJ2-7, with 13 nucleotides matching TRBD2. The junction had 6 bases not matched to a gene; V was cut back by 2 bases and J by 5 bases. Germline assignment: CDR1 LGHNA and CDR2 YSLEER. This CDR3 region has 16 residues. The CDR3 is CASSQRTSGGEDEQYF. Written as DNA, the CDR3 is TGCGCCAGCAGCCAAAGGACTAGCGGGGGTGAGGACGAGCAGTACTTC.

This chain uses TRBV6-2 or TRBV6-3 with TRBJ1-5; perhaps TRBD1 as D (6 bases). In germline, CDR1 is MNHEY, CDR2 SVGEGT. V lost 6 bases to trimming and J lost 1 base, with 16 bases between them. The CDR3 loop spans 16 amino acids. CDR3 in amino acids: CASSPPGTRSNQPQHF. CDR3 DNA sequence: TGTGCCAGCAGCCCTCCCGGGACACGGAGCAATCAGCCCCAGCATTTT.

This chain uses TRBV5-6 with TRBJ2-4, with no clear D. Germline V gene data show CDR1 as SGHDT and CDR2 as YYEEEE. The V end was cut by 1 base, the J end by 7 bases, with 6 bases between. This CDR3 is built from 12 residues. The CDR3 reads CASSLPSNIQYF. The CDR3 bases are TGTGCCAGCAGCTTGCCGTCGAACATTCAGTACTTC.

V usage is TRBV7-2 and J usage is TRBJ2-3; no reliable D call. CDR3 length: 12 amino acids. The germline V gene encodes CDR1 SGHTA and CDR2 FQGNSA. V gave up 5 bases and J gave up 2 bases, with 5 bases separating them. CDR3 coding DNA: TGTGCCAGCAGCGCGGTCACAGATACGCAGTATTTT. Amino acids: CASSAVTDTQYF.

The chain employs TRBV19 and TRBJ1-5; 11 positions match TRBD1. Germline CDR1 reads LNHDA; CDR2 reads SQIVND (reference sequence). V shed 7 bases and J 2 bases; nucleotides not matched to a gene: 10. The CDR3 totals 17 residues. In DNA form, the CDR3 reads TGTGCCAGTATAGGGGACAGGGGGGATTTCGGCAATCAGCCCCAGCATTTT. Protein sequence: CASIGDRGDFGNQPQHF.

The V and J genes are TRBV5-4 and TRBJ2-7, with a tentative D call TRBD2 (5 bases). The CDR3 runs 15 residues. CDR1 and CDR2 (germline): SGHNT, YYREEE (reference sequence). Trimming stripped 0 bases from V and 1 base from J, with 11 bases between. The CDR3 nucleotides are TGTGCCAGCAGCTTGGCAGGACTGCGGTCCTACGAGCAGTACTTC. Protein sequence: CASSLAGLRSYEQYF.

This chain uses TRBV28 with TRBJ1-2, with D possibly matching TRBD1 (5 bases). The germline CDR1 and CDR2 sequences are MDHEN and SYDVKM. This CDR3 contains 14 residues. V lost 3 bases, J lost 8 bases, and 16 bases lay in between. The CDR3 spells CASSFGMGGEGYTF. The CDR3 DNA sequence: TGTGCCAGCAGTTTCGGGATGGGAGGGGAAGGCTACACCTTC.

This rearrangement joins TRBV5-6 to TRBJ2-7, with D unclear. This CDR3 contains 16 residues. Germline V gene sequence: CDR1 SGHDT, CDR2 YYEEEE. The V end was cut by 1 base, the J end by 3 bases, with 17 bases between. CDR3 in amino acids: CASSLFTEPKYYEQYF. Here the CDR3 DNA reads TGTGCCAGCAGCTTGTTTACAGAACCTAAATACTACGAGCAGTACTTC.

For this clone: The junction and the germline gene differ at one end; a read error may be behind it. The chain's CDR3 is CATCSSSGGIGETQYF. The CDR3 DNA reads TGTGCCACCTGCAGTTCCTCAGGGGGTATTGGAGAGACCCAGTACTTC. The chain is built from TRBV15 and TRBJ2-5, with 7 bases aligning to TRBD1. This CDR3 comprises 16 residues. CDR1 is LNHNV, CDR2 YYDKDF, per germline (reference sequence).

The chain employs TRBV27 and TRBJ2-5, with D perhaps TRBD2 (6 bases). Looked up from germline, CDR1 is MNHEY and CDR2 is SMNVEV (reference sequence). Between the trimmed V and J ends, which lost 2 bases and 5 bases, there was a span of 15 bases. The CDR3 runs to 15 residues. This CDR3 is CASSLAGPYGETQYF. The CDR3 DNA sequence: TGTGCCAGCAGTTTAGCGGGACCCTACGGGGAGACCCAGTACTTC.

This clone was observed a handful of times. This chain connects TRBV30 to TRBJ1-5, with D perhaps matching TRBD1 (5 bases). Germline V CDR1 and CDR2: GTSNPN, SVGIG (reference sequence). The CDR3 consists of 14 residues. Trimming removed 5 bases from V and 3 bases from J, with 14 bases in between. The CDR3 DNA sequence: TGTGCCTGGGGCTACCGGGACTTCAATCAGCCCCAGCATTTT. Translated: CAWGYRDFNQPQHF.

The chain carries TRBV19 and TRBJ2-4; TRBD1 matches at 7 bases. The CDR3 covers 14 residues. Germline-derived CDR1 and CDR2 are LNHDA and SQIVND (reference sequence). After removal of 7 bases from V and 0 bases from J, the junction contained 3 bases not matched to a gene. The CDR3 sequence is CASKGTVAKNIQYF. CDR3 coding DNA: TGTGCCAGTAAGGGGACAGTAGCCAAAAACATTCAGTACTTC.

The rearrangement joins TRBV27 to TRBJ2-7, with 9 bases that match TRBD1. Germline V lookup: CDR1 MNHEY, CDR2 SMNVEV (reference sequence). CDR3 length: 14 residues. V lost 4 bases and J lost 3; bases outside the gene matches: 4. In DNA, the CDR3 is TGTGCCAGCAGTTACGGACAGGGGAACTACGAGCAGTACTTC. Translating it yields CASSYGQGNYEQYF.

The chain uses TRBV28 and TRBJ1-6; 8 bases match TRBD1. The V gene's germline CDR1 is MDHEN and CDR2 SYDVKM. J lost 5 bases, V lost 4 bases, and 1 base had no gene match. The CDR3 covers 14 residues. The CDR3 nucleotides read TGTGCCAGCAGTTCGACAGGGGATAATTCACCCCTCCACTTT. This sequence encodes CASSSTGDNSPLHF.